This T cell receptor (beta chain) derives from a study of CD8+ T cells in alopecia areata. Losses at the gene ends were 4 bases for V and 1 base for J; bases not matched to a gene: 3. The germline CDR1 and CDR2 sequences are SQVTM and ANQGSEA. This CDR3 has 16 residues. Reverse transcription of extracted RNA yielded cDNA, which provided the sequencing template. Clones were read by immunoSEQ multiplex PCR, and TCRdb kept only the in-frame ones, dropping some. The sample has about 180,000 clones, around 63% seen once. The receptor was isolated from a human donor with alopecia areata. This chain links TRBV29-1 with TRBJ2-6; 11 bases map to TRBD1. The input for sequencing was CD4+ T cells sorted from blood, taken at week 0. As DNA, the CDR3 is TGCAGCGTTGTAGGACAGGGGGCGTCTGGGGCCAACGTCCTGACTTTC. Its translation is CSVVGQGASGANVLTF.